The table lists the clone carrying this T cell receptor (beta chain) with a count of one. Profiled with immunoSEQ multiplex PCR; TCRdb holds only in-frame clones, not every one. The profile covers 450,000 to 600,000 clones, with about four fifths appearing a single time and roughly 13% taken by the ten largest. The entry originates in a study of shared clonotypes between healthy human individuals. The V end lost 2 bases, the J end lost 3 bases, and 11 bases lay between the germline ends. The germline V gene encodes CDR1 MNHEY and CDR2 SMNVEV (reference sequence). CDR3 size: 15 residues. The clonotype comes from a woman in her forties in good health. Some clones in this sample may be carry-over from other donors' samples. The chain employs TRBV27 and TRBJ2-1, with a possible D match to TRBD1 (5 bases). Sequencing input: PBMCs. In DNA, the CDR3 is TGTGCCAGCAGTTTAGACCAGGGAAACTACAATGAGCAGTTCTTC. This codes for CASSLDQGNYNEQFF.